The clone carrying this T cell receptor (beta chain) has just a few counts. This specimen comes from a study of control samples from healthy donors and cancer patients. Per germline, CDR1 SGHTA and CDR2 FQGTGA. After removal of 6 bases from V and 3 bases from J, the junction contained 5 bases not matched to a gene. The CDR3 has 15 residues. Clones were read by immunoSEQ multiplex PCR, and TCRdb kept only the in-frame ones, dropping some. The sample holds around 250,000 clones, 82% seen once. Sequenced material: PBMCs. The TCR was taken from a woman aged 55-70 years with lung cancer. V and J are TRBV7-3 and TRBJ2-1, with 10 bases aligning to TRBD2. DNA of the CDR3: TGTGCCAGCAGTGTAGGACTAGCGGACTACAATGAGCAGTTCTTC. Residues: CASSVGLADYNEQFF.